The clone carrying this T cell receptor beta chain showed up just once. Its antigen is unidentified. This entry belongs to a study of PD-L1 blockade in urothelial cancer. Study context: Blood was analyzed 3 weeks (second dose) and 6 weeks after treatment start.

This CDR3 has 15 amino acids. Germline V gene lookup returns CDR1 SGHRS and CDR2 YFSETQ. V lost 7 bases and J lost 6, with 21 bases in between. Findings and caveats of the study: In blood at 3 weeks, tumor-associated clones expanded more among patients with durable benefit.

Each PCR reaction had synthetic TCR analog templates spiked into it. Generated by immunoSEQ multiplex PCR, the TCRdb table keeps only in-frame clones and is missing some. This table holds tens of thousands of clones, 85% to 95% found once. This material consisted of PBMCs, taken around atezolizumab (anti-PD-L1) treatment. This clonotype originated in a man aged 55 to 70 with urothelial cancer. V gene TRBV5-1 combines with J gene TRBJ2-3; D is perhaps TRBD2 (6 bases). The CDR3 is CASGSRASALDTQYF. The DNA of the CDR3 is TGCGCCAGCGGGTCGCGGGCTAGCGCTTTGGATACGCAGTATTTT.